This entry features one TCR beta chain sequence. This table comes from immunoSEQ multiplex PCR, and its TCRdb copy is limited to in-frame clones, with some not included. The table shows some 380,000 clones, with approximately 86% occurring only once. This sample was included in a study of blood T cell repertoires in COVID-19. Across the whole study: PBMCs, B-cell-depleted T cells, or T cells were the source of the cDNA or gDNA that made up the material.

The CDR3 is made up of 15 amino acids. Germline V gene sequence: CDR1 SGHAT, CDR2 FQNNGV. The V and J ends lost 3 bases and 2 bases, in that order; junction bases with no gene match: 2. The V gene is TRBV11-2, the J gene TRBJ2-5, with 11 bases aligning to TRBD2. This sequence originates from a woman aged 40 to 50 with acute COVID-19. Sequenced input: PBMCs or T cells enriched from blood (not recorded which). CDR3 DNA sequence: TGTGCCAGCAGCTTCCTAGCGGGGGGTCAAGAGACCCAGTACTTC. Translated, it gives CASSFLAGGQETQYF.